This T cell receptor beta chain is from a study of blood T cell repertoires in COVID-19. Across about two dozen US areas, participants ranged in age from 18 to 89 years. Allocation to cohorts depended on clinical history reported by the participants. Exposed enrollees encountered a COVID-19 case at some point within 2 weeks before study entry. Method: immunoSEQ multiplex PCR; TCRdb's copy keeps in-frame clones and lacks some. The sample lists fewer than 350,000 clones, about 91% seen once, with approximately 2.7% in the top ten. The V end was cut by 5 bases, the J end by 7 bases, with 12 bases between. The CDR3 length is 14 residues. Germline V gives CDR1 MNHEY, CDR2 SMNVEV (reference sequence).

The sequencing sample was made of PBMCs or T cells enriched from blood (not recorded which). The rearrangement joins TRBV27 to TRBJ1-6; D ambiguous. This TCR was sampled from a middle-aged man who had been exposed to COVID-19. The CDR3 bases are TGTGCCAGCAGTACATATACCACAAATTCACCCCTCCACTTT. Translating it yields CASSTYTTNSPLHF.